Sequencing of this T cell receptor beta chain was carried out in a study of regulatory T cells in long-lasting Graves disease. Study context: Those Graves' patients who were newly diagnosed had been on antithyroid drugs under 3 months. Study results and caveats: Persistent Graves' disease cases displayed lower TCR diversity than newly diagnosed ones. Persistent cases favored TRBV28, TRBJ1-2 and TRBJ2-5.

This CDR3 has 13 amino acids. Looked up from germline, CDR1 is SGDLS and CDR2 is YYNGEE. V lost 1 base, J lost 3 bases, and 7 bases lay in between. Combining iRepertoire HTBI primers with Arm-PCR of CDR3 regions, the authors built TCR beta libraries. MiXCR was run by TCRdb on the multiplex PCR reads, yielding one entry per CDR3 protein. The sample comprises 250,000 or so distinct CDR3 sequences, more than 15% of which are singletons, and approximately 15% rests with the top ten. The time point here: newly diagnosed GD, antithyroid drugs for less than 3 months. Making the TCR library involved RNA that had been extracted from PBMCs. Only a few counts were recorded for this clonotype. Its antigen is still unknown. The sample also formed part of further work on T cells in Graves' hyperthyroidism and ophthalmopathy.

The source is a woman in her 30s with Graves disease. The rearrangement links TRBV9 to TRBJ1-1; D remains unclear. The starting material was peripheral blood mononuclear cells (PBMCs), obtained at new diagnosis, from a patient treated with antithyroid drugs. Here the CDR3 reads CASSVRWDTEAFF. CDR3 DNA: TGTGCCAGCAGCGTACGGTGGGACACTGAAGCTTTCTTT.